This T cell receptor beta chain was captured by sequencing in a study of blood T cell repertoires in COVID-19. In germline, CDR1 is SGHAT, CDR2 FQDESV (reference sequence). The CDR3 covers 14 residues. The V and J ends lost 7 bases and 4 bases respectively, with 16 bases between them. Generated by immunoSEQ multiplex PCR, the TCRdb table keeps only in-frame clones and is missing some. This repertoire shows some 150,000 clones, 70% to 85% found once; its top ten account for just over 9%. Participant-given clinical history determined each cohort assignment. This clonotype was obtained from a middle-aged man who had recovered from COVID-19. Sequencing was carried out using PBMCs or T cells enriched from blood (not recorded which). The chain employs TRBV11-1 and TRBJ1-2, with a weak D call TRBD1 (5 bases). The CDR3 DNA sequence: TGTGCCAGCACCGCGACAGAGAACCTCTATGGCTACACCTTC. Translation: CASTATENLYGYTF.